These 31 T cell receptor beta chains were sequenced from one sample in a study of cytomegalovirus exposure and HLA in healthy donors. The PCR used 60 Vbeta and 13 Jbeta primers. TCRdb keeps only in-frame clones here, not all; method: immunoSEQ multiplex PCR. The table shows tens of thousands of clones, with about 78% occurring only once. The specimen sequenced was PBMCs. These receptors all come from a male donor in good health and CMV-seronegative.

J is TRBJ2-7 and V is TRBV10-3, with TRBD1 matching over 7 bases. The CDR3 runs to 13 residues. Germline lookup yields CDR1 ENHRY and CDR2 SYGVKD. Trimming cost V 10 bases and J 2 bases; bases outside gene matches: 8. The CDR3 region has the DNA TGTGCCAGCACTACAGGGGAGCCCTACGAGCAGTACTTC. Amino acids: CASTTGEPYEQYF.

This CDR3 is CASRPSGRYEQFF. The CDR3 nucleotides read TGTGCCAGCAGGCCTAGCGGGCGCTATGAGCAGTTCTTC. The rearrangement uses TRBV14 and TRBJ2-1; 8 bases fit TRBD2. Per the germline V gene, CDR1 is SGHDN and CDR2 is FVKESK. J lost 8 bases, V lost 6 bases, and 6 bases had no gene match. The CDR3 has 13 amino acids. Full variable domain (rest looked up from reference TRBV14 and TRBJ2-1): EAGVTQFPSHSVIEKGQTVTLRCDPISGHDNLYWYRRVMGKEIKFLLHFVKESKQDESGMPNNRFLAERTGGTYSTLKVQPAELEDSGVYFCASRPSGRYEQFFGPGTRLTVL.

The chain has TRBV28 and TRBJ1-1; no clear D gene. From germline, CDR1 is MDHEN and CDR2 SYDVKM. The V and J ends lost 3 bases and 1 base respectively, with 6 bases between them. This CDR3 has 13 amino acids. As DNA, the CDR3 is TGTGCCAGCAGTTTTCCGCGGAACACTGAAGCTTTCTTT. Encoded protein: CASSFPRNTEAFF.

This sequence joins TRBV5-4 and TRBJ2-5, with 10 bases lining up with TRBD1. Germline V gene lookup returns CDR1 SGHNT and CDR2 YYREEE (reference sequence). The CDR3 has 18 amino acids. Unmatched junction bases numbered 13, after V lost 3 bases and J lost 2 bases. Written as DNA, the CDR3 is TGTGCCAGCAGCTCGAGACAGGGGGCAGGGGGTAGACAAGAGACCCAGTACTTC. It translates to CASSSRQGAGGRQETQYF.

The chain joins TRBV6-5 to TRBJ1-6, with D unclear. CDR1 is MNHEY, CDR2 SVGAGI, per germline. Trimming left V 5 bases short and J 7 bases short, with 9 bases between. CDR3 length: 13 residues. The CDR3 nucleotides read TGTGCCAGCAGTCCCATGAGGAATTCACCCCTCCACTTT. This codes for CASSPMRNSPLHF.

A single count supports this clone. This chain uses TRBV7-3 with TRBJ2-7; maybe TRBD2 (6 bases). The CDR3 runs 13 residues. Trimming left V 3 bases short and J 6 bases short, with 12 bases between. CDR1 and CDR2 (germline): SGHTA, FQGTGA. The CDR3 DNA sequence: TGTGCCAGCAGCTTCGGCAGGGAGGCCGAGCAGTACTTC. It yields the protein CASSFGREAEQYF.

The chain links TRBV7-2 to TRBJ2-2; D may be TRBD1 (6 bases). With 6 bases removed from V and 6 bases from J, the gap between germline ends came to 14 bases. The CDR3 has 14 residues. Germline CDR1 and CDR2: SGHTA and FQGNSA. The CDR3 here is CASSSDRLAGELFF. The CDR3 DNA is TGTGCCAGCAGTAGCGACAGGCTCGCCGGGGAGCTGTTTTTT.

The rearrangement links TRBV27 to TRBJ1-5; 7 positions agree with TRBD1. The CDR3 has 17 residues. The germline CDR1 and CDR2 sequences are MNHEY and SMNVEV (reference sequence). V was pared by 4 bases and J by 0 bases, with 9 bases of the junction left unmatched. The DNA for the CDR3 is TGTGCCAGCAGTTCCCTGGGACAGATCTATAGCAATCAGCCCCAGCATTTT. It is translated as CASSSLGQIYSNQPQHF.

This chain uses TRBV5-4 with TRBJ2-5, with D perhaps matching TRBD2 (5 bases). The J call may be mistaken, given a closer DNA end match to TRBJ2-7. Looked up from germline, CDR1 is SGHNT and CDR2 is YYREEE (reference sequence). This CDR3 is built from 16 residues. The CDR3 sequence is CASSLAPLAGSYEQYF. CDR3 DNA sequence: TGTGCCAGCAGCTTGGCCCCCCTAGCTGGGTCCTACGAGCAGTACTTC.

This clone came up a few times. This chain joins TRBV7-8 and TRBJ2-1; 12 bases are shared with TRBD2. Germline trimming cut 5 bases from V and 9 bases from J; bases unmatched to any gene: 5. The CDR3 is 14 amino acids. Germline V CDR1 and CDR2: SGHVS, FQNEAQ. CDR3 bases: TGTGCCAGCAGCCAGACTAGCGGGGGTGGTGAGCAGTTCTTC. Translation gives CASSQTSGGGEQFF.

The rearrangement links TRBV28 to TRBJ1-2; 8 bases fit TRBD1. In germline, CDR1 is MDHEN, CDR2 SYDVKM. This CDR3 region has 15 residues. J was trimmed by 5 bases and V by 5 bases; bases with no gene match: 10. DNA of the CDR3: TGTGCCAGCAGTCCCTCGACAGGGGCGCGTTATGGCTACACCTTC. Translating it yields CASSPSTGARYGYTF.

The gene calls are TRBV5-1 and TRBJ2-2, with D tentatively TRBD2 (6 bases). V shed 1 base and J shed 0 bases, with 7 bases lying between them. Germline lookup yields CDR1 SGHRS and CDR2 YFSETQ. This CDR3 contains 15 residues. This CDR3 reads CASSLPGANTGELFF. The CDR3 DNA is TGCGCCAGCAGCTTGCCGGGGGCGAACACCGGGGAGCTGTTTTTT.

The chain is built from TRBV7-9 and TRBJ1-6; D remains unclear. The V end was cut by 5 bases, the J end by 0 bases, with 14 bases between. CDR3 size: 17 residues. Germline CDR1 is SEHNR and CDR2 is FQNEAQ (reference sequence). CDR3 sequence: CASSAGRESSYNSPLHF. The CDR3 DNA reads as TGTGCCAGCAGCGCAGGACGGGAGAGCTCCTATAATTCACCCCTCCACTTT.

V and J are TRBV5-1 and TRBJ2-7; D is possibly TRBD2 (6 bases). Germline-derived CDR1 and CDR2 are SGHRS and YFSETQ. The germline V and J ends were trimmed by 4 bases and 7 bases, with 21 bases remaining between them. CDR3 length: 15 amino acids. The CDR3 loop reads CASSPSGGKGGEQYF. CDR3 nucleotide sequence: TGCGCCAGCAGCCCCTCCGGCGGGAAGGGCGGGGAGCAGTACTTC.

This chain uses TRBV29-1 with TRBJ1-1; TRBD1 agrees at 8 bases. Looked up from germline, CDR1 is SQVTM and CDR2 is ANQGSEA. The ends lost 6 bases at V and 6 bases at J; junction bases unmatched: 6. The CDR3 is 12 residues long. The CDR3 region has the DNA TGCAGCGTCATCTTCAGGGGGCCTGAAGCTTTCTTT. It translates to CSVIFRGPEAFF.

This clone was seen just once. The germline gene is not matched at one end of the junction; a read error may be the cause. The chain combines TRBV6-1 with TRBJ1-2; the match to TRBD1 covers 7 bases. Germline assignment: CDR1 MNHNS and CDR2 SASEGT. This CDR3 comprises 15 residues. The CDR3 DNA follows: TGTGCCAGCAGTAACCGACAGGGAGTTAACTATGGCTACCCCTTC. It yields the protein CASSNRQGVNYGYPF.

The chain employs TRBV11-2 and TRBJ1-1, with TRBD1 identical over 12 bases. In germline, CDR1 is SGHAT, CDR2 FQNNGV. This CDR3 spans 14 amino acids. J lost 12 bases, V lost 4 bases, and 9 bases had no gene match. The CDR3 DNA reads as TGTGCCAGCAGCTATACCGGGACAGGGGGCGCGACTTTCTTT. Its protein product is CASSYTGTGGATFF.

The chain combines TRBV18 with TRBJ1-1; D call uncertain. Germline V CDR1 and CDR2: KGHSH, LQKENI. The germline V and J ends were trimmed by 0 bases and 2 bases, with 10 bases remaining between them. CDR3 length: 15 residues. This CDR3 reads CASSPPSVLNTEAFF. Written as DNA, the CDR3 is TGTGCCAGCTCACCACCCTCAGTCCTCAACACTGAAGCTTTCTTT.

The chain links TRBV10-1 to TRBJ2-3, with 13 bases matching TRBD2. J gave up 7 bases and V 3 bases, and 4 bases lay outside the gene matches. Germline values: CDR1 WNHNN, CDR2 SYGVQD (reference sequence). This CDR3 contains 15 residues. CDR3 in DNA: TGCGCCAGCAGTGATCCGGGACTAGCGGGAAATACGCAGTATTTT. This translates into CASSDPGLAGNTQYF.

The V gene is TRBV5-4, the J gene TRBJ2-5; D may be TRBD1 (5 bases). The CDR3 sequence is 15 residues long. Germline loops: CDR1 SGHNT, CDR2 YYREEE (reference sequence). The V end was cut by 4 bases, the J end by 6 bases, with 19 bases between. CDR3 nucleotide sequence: TGTGCCAGCAGCGACGGGCAGGGTCAATGGAAGACCCAGTACTTC. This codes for CASSDGQGQWKTQYF.

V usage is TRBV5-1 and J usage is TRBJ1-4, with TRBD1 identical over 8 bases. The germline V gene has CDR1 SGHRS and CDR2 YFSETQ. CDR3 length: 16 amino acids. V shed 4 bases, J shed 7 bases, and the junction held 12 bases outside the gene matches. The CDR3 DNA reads TGCGCCAGCAGCCCGGGACAGGATACTAATGGTGAAAAACTGTTTTTT. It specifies CASSPGQDTNGEKLFF.

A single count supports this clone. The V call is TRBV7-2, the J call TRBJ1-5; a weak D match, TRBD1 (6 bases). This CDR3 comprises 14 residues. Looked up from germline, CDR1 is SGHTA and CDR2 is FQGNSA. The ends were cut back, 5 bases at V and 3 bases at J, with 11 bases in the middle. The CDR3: CASSADRNNQPQHF. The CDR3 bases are TGTGCCAGCAGCGCGGACAGAAACAATCAGCCCCAGCATTTT.

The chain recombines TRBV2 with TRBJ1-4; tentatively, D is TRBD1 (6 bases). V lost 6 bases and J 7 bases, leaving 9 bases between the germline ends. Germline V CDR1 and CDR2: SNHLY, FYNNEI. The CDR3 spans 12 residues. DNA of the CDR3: TGTGCCAGCAGACAGGGTGGTGAAAAACTGTTTTTT. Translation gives CASRQGGEKLFF.

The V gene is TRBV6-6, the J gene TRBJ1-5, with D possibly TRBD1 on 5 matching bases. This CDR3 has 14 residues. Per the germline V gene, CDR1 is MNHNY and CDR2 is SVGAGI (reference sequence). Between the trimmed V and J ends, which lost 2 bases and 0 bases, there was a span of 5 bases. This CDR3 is CASSYRGSNQPQHF. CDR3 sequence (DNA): TGTGCCAGCAGTTACAGGGGTAGCAATCAGCCCCAGCATTTT.

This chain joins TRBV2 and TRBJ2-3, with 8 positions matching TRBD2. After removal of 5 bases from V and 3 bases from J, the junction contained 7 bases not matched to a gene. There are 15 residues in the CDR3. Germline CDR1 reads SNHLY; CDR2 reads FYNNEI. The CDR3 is CASSLRGGNTDTQYF. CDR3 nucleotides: TGTGCCAGCAGTTTACGGGGGGGCAATACAGATACGCAGTATTTT.

CDR3 nucleotide sequence: TGCGCCAGCAGCTTTTCAGGGGGAAATGAAAAACTGTTTTTT. Its translation: CASSFSGGNEKLFF. The V gene is TRBV5-1, the J gene TRBJ1-4; 7 nucleotides align to TRBD1. The V gene end was trimmed by 2 bases and the J gene end by 5 bases; junction bases not matched to a gene: 3. The CDR3 is 14 amino acids. Germline V CDR1 and CDR2: SGHRS, YFSETQ.

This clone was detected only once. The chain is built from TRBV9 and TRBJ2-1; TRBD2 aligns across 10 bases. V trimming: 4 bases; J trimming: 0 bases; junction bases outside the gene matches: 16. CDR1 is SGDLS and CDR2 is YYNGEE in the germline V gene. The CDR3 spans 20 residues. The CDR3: CASSPSILAGARSSYNEQFF. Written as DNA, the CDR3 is TGTGCCAGCAGCCCCTCTATTCTAGCGGGGGCCAGGAGCTCCTACAATGAGCAGTTCTTC.

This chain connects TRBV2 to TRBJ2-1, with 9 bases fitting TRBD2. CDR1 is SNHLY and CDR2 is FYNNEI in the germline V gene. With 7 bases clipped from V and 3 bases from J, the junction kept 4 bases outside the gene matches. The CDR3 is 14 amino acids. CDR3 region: CASKRTSDYNEQFF. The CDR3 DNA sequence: TGTGCCAGCAAGAGGACTAGCGACTACAATGAGCAGTTCTTC.

The CDR3 sequence is CASSFGQIAKNIQYF. The CDR3 region has the DNA TGCGCCAGCAGCTTCGGACAGATAGCCAAAAACATTCAGTACTTC. The rearrangement links TRBV5-1 to TRBJ2-4; D possibly corresponds to TRBD1 (6 bases). CDR1 and CDR2 (germline): SGHRS, YFSETQ. Deletions cut 2 bases from V and 0 bases from J, with 9 bases between. The CDR3 consists of 15 residues.

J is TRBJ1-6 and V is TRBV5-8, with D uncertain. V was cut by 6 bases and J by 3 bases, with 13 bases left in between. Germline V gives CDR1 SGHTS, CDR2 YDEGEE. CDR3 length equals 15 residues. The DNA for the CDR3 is TGTGCCAGCAACGGGCGGGGAGTCTATAATTCACCCCTCCACTTT. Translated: CASNGRGVYNSPLHF.

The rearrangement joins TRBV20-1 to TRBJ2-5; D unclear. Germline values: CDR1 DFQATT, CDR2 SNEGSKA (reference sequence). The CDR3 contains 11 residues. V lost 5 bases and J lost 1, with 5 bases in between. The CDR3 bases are TGCAGTGCTCGTATCCAAGAGACCCAGTACTTC. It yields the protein CSARIQETQYF.